This T cell receptor (beta chain) stems from a study of graft-versus-host responses after intestinal transplantation. Sequencing used immunoSEQ multiplex PCR; TCRdb keeps in-frame clones, though not all of them. The sample carries 20,000 to 30,000 clones, approximately 83% recorded once. Sequenced material: PBMCs, taken approximately 450 days after intestinal transplant. This clonotype was sampled from a human patient who received an intestinal transplant, so some T cells may come from the graft donor.

In nucleotides, the CDR3 is TGTGCCATCAGTGAGTCGTGGGGTCGCTACGAGCAGTACTTC. Translating gives CAISESWGRYEQYF. The V and J genes are TRBV10-3 and TRBJ2-7; D not certain. This CDR3 comprises 14 residues. Germline V gene sequence: CDR1 ENHRY, CDR2 SYGVKD. Trimming stripped 0 bases from V and 3 bases from J, with 9 bases between.